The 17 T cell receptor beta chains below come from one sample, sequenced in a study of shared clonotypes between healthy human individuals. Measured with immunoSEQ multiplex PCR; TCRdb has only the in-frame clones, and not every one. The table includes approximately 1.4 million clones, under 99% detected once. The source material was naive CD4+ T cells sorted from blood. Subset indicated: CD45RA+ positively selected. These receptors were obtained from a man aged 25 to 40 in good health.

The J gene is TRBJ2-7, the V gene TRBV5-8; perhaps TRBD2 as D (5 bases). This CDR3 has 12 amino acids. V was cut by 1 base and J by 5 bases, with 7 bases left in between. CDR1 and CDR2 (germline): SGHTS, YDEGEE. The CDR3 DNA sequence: TGTGCCAGCAGCTTGCACGGGAACGAGCAGTACTTC. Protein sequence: CASSLHGNEQYF. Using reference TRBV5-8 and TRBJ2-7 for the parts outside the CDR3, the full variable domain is EAGVTQSPTHLIKTRGQQATLRCSPISGHTSVYWYQQALGLGLQFLLWYDEGEERNRGNFPPRFSGRQFPNYSSELNVNALELEDSALYLCASSLHGNEQYFGPGTRLTVT.

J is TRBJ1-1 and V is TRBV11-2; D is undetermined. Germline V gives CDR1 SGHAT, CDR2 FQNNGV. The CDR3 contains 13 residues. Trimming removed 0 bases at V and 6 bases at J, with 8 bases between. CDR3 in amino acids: CASSLDWAAEAFF. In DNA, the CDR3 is TGTGCCAGCAGCTTAGATTGGGCAGCTGAAGCTTTCTTT.

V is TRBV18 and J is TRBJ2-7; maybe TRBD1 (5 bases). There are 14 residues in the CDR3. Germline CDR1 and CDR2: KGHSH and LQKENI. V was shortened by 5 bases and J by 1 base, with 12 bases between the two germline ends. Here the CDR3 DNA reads TGTGCCAGCTCATCAATTACAGGTTCCTACGAGCAGTACTTC. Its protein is CASSSITGSYEQYF.

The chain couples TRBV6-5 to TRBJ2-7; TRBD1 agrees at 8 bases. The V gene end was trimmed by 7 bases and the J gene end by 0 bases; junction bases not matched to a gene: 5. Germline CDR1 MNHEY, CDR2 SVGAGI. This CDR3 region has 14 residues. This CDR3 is CASNRDRLSYEQYF. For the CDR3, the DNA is TGTGCCAGCAACCGGGACAGGCTCTCCTACGAGCAGTACTTC.

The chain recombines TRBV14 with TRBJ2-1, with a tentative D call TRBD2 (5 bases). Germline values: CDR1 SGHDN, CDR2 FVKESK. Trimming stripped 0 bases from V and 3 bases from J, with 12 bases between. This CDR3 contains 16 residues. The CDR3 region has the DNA TGTGCCAGCAGCCAAGAACTAGTGCGACTCTACAATGAGCAGTTCTTC. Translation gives CASSQELVRLYNEQFF.

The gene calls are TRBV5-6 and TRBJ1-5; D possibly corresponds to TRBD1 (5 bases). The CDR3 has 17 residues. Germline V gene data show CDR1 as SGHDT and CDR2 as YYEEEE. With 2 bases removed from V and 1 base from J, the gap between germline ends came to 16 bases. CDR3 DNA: TGTGCCAGCAGCTTTTGGCAGGGCGGAAAAAGCAATCAGCCCCAGCATTTT. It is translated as CASSFWQGGKSNQPQHF. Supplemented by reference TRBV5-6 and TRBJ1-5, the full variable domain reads DAGVTQSPTHLIKTRGQQVTLRCSPKSGHDTVSWYQQALGQGPQFIFQYYEEEERQRGNFPDRFSGHQFPNYSSELNVNALLLGDSALYLCASSFWQGGKSNQPQHFGDGTRLSIL.

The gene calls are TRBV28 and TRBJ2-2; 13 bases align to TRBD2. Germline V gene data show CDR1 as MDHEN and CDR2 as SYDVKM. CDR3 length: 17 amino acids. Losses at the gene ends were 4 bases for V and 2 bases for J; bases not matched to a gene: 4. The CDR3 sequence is CASSSPGLAGNTGELFF. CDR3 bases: TGTGCCAGCAGTTCCCCGGGACTAGCGGGAAACACCGGGGAGCTGTTTTTT.

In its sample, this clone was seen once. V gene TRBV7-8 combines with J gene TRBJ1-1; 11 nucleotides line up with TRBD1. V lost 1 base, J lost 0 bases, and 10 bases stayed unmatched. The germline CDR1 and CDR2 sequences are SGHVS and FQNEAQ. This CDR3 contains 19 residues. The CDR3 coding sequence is TGTGCCAGCAGCTTAGTTACCGGGACAGGGGGTTTCATGAACACTGAAGCTTTCTTT. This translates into CASSLVTGTGGFMNTEAFF.

CDR3 region: CAISDGVPSSGANVLTF. The CDR3 DNA reads as TGTGCCATCAGTGACGGGGTCCCGAGCTCTGGGGCCAACGTCCTGACTTTC. This chain uses TRBV10-3 with TRBJ2-6, with D tentatively TRBD2 (5 bases). The V end was cut by 3 bases, the J end by 0 bases, with 12 bases between. This CDR3 has 17 residues. CDR1 and CDR2 (germline): ENHRY, SYGVKD.

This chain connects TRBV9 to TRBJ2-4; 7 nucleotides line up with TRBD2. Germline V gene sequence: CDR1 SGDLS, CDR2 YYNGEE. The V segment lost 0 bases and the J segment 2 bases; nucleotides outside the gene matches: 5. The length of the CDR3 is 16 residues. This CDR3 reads CASSVGGGRPKNIQYF. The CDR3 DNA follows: TGTGCCAGCAGCGTAGGGGGAGGGAGGCCCAAAAACATTCAGTACTTC.

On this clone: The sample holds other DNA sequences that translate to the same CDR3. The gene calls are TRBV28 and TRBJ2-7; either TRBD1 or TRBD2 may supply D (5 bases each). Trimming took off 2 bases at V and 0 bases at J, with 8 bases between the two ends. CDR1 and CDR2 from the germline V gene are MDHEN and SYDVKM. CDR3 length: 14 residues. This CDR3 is CASSLAGSSYEQYF. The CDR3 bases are TGTGCCAGCAGTTTAGCAGGGAGCTCCTACGAGCAGTACTTC. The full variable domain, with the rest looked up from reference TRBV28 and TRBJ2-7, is DVKVTQSSRYLVKRTGEKVFLECVQDMDHENMFWYRQDPGLGLRLIYFSYDVKMKEKGDIPEGYSVSREKKERFSLILESASTNQTSMYLCASSLAGSSYEQYFGPGTRLTVT.

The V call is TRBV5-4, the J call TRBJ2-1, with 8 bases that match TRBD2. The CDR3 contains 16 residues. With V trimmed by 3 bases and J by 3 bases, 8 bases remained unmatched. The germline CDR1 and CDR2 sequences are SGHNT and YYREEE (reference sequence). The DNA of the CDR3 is TGTGCCAGCAGCTCCCCAGCGGGAGTAGGCTACAATGAGCAGTTCTTC. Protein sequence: CASSSPAGVGYNEQFF.

This chain's CDR3 is CASSLAGGSYYEQYF. For the CDR3, the DNA is TGTGCCAGCAGCTTAGCGGGTGGGAGCTACTACGAGCAGTACTTC. The chain links TRBV7-2 to TRBJ2-7, with D possibly TRBD2 on 5 matching bases. V lost 0 bases to trimming and J lost 3 bases, with 12 bases between them. This CDR3 comprises 15 residues. The germline CDR1 and CDR2 sequences are SGHTA and FQGNSA.

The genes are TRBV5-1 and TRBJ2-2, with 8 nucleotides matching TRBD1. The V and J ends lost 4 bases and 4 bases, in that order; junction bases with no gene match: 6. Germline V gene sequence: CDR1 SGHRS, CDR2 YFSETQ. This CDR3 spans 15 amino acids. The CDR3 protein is CASSLDRAFTGELFF. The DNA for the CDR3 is TGCGCCAGCAGCCTGGACAGGGCATTCACCGGGGAGCTGTTTTTT. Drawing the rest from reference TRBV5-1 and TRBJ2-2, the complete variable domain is KAGVTQTPRYLIKTRGQQVTLSCSPISGHRSVSWYQQTPGQGLQFLFEYFSETQRNKGNFPGRFSGRQFSNSRSEMNVSTLELGDSALYLCASSLDRAFTGELFFGEGSRLTVL.

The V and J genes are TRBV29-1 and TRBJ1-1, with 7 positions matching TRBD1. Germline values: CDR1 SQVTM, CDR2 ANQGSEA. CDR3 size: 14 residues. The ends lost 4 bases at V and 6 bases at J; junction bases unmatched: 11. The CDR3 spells CSVVGGGAISEAFF. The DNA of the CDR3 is TGCAGCGTTGTGGGAGGGGGCGCGATCTCTGAAGCTTTCTTT.

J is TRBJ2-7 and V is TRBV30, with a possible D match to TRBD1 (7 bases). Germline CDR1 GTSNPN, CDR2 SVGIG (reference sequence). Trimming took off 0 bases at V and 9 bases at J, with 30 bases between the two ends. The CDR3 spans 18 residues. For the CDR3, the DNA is TGTGCCTGGAGTGTATACAGGGGTGCCGGGAGCGGAGGATTAGGGCAGTACTTC. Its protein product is CAWSVYRGAGSGGLGQYF.

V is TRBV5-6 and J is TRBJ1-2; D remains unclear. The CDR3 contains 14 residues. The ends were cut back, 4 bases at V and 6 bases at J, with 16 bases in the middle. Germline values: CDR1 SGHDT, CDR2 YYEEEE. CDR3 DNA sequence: TGTGCCAGCAGCCTCCAAGGCCTATCTCATGGCTACACCTTC. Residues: CASSLQGLSHGYTF.